This record looks at one TCR beta chain sequence and its context. Its antigen is currently unknown. The data were obtained in a study of T cell responses to AZD1222 COVID-19 vaccine. Some clones are missing from TCRdb's copy, which holds only in-frame ones; the method was immunoSEQ multiplex PCR. The table lists about 140,000 clones, 90% to 95% of them singletons. Notes on the study in general: Without day 14 samples, only post-peak T cell repertoires were studied. As reported, nearly half of all spike-specific TCRs target variant regions that are unmutated. At baseline, just 6 or 7 AZD1222 recipients tested seropositive. The study found Spike-specific TCR breadth and depth rose after two AZD1222 doses.

This specimen was peripheral blood, taken 28 days after the second AZD1222 dose. The receptor was derived from an adult who received the AZD1222 COVID-19 vaccine.

The CDR3 sequence: CASSLSGSSYNEQFF. CDR3 sequence (DNA): TGTGCCAGCAGCTTGAGCGGCAGCTCCTACAATGAGCAGTTCTTC. This sequence joins TRBV5-4 and TRBJ2-1; TRBD2 is a possible D gene (5 bases). The germline CDR1 and CDR2 sequences are SGHNT and YYREEE (reference sequence). CDR3 length: 15 residues. Trimming stripped 1 base from V and 0 bases from J, with 8 bases between.